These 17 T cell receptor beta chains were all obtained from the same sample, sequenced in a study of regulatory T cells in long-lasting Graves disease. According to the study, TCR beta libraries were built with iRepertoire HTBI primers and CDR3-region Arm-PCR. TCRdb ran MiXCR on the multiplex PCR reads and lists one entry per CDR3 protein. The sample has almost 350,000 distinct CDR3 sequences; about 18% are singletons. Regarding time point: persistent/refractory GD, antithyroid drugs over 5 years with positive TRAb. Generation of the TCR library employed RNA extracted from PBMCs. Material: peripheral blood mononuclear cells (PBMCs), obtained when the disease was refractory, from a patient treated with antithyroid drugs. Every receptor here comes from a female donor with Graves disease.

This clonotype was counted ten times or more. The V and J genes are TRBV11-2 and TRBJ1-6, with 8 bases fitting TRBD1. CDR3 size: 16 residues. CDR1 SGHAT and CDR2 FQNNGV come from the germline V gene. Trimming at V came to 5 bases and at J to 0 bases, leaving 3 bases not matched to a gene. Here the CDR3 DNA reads TGTGCCAGCAGCCCAGGACAGGGCTCCTATAATTCACCCCTCCACTTT. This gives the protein CASSPGQGSYNSPLHF.

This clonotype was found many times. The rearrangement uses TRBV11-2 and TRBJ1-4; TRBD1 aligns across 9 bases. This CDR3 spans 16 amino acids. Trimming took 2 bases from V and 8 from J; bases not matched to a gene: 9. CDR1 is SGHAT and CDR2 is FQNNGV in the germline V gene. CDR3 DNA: TGTGCCAGCAGCTTATCTGTGACAGGGGGACGCGAAAAACTGTTTTTT. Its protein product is CASSLSVTGGREKLFF.

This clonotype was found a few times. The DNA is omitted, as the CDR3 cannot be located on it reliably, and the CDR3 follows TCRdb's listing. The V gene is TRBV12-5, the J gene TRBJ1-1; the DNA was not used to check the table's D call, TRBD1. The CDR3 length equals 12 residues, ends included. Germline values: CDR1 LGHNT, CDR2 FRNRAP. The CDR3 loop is CASGLGTGGAFF.

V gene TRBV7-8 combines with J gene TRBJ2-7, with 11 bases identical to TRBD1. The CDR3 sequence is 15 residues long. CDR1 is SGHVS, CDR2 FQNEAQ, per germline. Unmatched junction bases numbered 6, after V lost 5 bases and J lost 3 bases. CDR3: CASSPRTGGFYEQYF. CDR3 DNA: TGTGCCAGCAGCCCAAGGACAGGGGGCTTCTACGAGCAGTACTTC.

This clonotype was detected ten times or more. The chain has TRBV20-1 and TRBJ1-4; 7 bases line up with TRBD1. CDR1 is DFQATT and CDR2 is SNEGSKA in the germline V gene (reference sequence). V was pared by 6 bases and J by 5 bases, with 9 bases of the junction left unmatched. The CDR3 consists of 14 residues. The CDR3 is CSAPKTGRNEKLFF. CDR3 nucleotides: TGCAGTGCGCCGAAGACAGGGAGAAATGAAAAACTGTTTTTT.

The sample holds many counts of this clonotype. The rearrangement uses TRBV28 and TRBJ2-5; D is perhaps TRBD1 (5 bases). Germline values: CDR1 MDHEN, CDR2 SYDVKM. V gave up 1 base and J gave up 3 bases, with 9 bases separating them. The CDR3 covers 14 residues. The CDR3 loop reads CASSLYGAEETQYF. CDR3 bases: TGTGCCAGCAGTTTATATGGGGCTGAAGAGACCCAGTACTTC.

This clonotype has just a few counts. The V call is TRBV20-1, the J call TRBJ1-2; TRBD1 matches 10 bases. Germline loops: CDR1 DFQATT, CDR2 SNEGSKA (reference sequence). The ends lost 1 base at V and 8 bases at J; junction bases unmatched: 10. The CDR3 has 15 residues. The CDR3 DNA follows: TGCAGTGCTAGAGGATCCACCGGGACAGGGGTAGGCTACACCTTC. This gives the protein CSARGSTGTGVGYTF.

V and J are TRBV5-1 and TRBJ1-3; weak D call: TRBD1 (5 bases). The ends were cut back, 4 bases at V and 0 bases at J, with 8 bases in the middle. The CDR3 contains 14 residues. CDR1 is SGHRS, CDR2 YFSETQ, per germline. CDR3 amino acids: CASSPGTSGNTIYF. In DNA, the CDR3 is TGCGCCAGCAGCCCGGGGACCTCTGGAAACACCATATATTTT.

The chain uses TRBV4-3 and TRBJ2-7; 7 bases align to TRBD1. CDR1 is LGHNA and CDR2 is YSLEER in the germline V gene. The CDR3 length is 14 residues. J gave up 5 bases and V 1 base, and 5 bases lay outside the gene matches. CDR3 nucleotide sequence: TGCGCCAGCAGCCAAGGGCAGGGGGAGAACGAGCAGTACTTC. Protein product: CASSQGQGENEQYF.

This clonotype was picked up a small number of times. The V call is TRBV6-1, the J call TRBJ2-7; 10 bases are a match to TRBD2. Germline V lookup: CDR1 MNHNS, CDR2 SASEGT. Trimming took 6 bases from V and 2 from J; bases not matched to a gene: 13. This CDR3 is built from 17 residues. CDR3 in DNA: TGTGCCAGCAGACCCTTAGGACTAGCGGATGCAACCTACGAGCAGTACTTC. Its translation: CASRPLGLADATYEQYF.

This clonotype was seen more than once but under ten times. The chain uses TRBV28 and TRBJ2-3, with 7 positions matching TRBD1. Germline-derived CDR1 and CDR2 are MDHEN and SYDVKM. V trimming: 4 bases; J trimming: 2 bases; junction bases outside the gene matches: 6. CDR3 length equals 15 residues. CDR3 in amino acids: CASSSRTGITDTQYF. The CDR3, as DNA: TGTGCCAGCAGTTCGAGGACAGGCATCACAGATACGCAGTATTTT.

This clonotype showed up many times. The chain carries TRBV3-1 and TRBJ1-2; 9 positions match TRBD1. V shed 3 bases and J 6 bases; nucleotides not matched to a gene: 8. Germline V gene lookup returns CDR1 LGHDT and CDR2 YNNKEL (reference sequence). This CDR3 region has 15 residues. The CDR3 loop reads CASSHHGTGMDGYTF. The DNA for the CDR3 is TGTGCCAGCAGCCACCATGGGACAGGGATGGATGGCTACACCTTC.

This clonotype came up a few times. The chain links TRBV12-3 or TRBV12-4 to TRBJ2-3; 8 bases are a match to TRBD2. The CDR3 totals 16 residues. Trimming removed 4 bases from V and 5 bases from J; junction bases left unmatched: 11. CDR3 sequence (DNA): TGTGCCAGCAGTTCCCCTATACGGGGGGGAAGAGATACGCAGTATTTT. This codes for CASSSPIRGGRDTQYF.

CDR3 sequence reads: CSVGSAGLQETQYF. The CDR3 DNA follows: TGCAGCGTTGGCTCAGCGGGCTTACAAGAGACCCAGTACTTC. The genes are TRBV29-1 and TRBJ2-5; possible D gene TRBD2, 6 bases. This CDR3 has 14 amino acids. Trimming removed 4 bases from V and 2 bases from J, with 14 bases in between. From germline, CDR1 is SQVTM and CDR2 ANQGSEA.

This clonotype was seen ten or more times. CDR3: CASTRWGEYEQYF. The CDR3 DNA reads as TGTGCCAGCACCAGGTGGGGGGAGTACGAGCAGTACTTC. This chain connects TRBV7-3 to TRBJ2-7; D perhaps matches TRBD2 (6 bases). CDR3 size: 13 residues. Germline-derived CDR1 and CDR2 are SGHTA and FQGTGA. V lost 7 bases to trimming and J lost 4 bases, with 14 bases between them.

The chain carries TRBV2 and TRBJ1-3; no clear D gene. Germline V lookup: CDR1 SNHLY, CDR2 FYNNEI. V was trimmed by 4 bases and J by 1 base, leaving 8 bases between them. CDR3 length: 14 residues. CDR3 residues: CASSATPSGNTIYF. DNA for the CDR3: TGTGCCAGCAGTGCGACACCGTCTGGAAACACCATATATTTT.

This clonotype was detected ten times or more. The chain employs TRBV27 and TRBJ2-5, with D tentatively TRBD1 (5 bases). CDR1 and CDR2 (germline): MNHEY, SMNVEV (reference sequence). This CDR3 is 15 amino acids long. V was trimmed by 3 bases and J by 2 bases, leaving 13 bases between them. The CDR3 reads CASSLGQGNQETQYF. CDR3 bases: TGTGCCAGCAGTTTGGGGCAAGGCAATCAAGAGACCCAGTACTTC.